This TCR beta chain is drawn from a study of memory CD4+ T cells and cytomegalovirus serostatus. Study at large: Of the healthy Belgian adults, 9 were CMV seropositive and 20 to 30 seronegative.

Repertoires were generated with immunoSEQ multiplex PCR, while TCRdb's copy carries only in-frame clones and drops some. The sample has some 30,000 clones, under 80% seen once; the top ten hold 0.63%. Single viable CD3+CD4+CD8-CD45RO+ cells were sorted as the memory CD4+ T cells. Serum IgG to CMV pp150, pp28, p38 and p52 defined serostatus. Positive selection with CD4 microbeads enriched total CD4+ T cells. In the case of this clone: Its target is unknown.

Overall study results and limits: About 40% of the roughly 160 known CMV-associated TCRbeta sequences appeared in CD4+ memory.

The CDR3 is 18 residues long. The V gene's germline CDR1 is SNHLY and CDR2 FYNNEI. V dropped 2 bases and J dropped 5; count of bases not matched to a gene: 12. Sequenced sample: memory CD4+ T cells from blood. This chain links TRBV2 with TRBJ1-5; 10 nucleotides agree with TRBD1. The sequence was collected from an adult in good health and CMV-seronegative. Some clones in this sample may be carry-over from other donors' samples. DNA for the CDR3: TGTGCCAGCAGTGAAATACCATGGGACAGGGGAGTGGATCAGCCCCAGCATTTT. Protein product: CASSEIPWDRGVDQPQHF. Full variable domain (missing parts from reference TRBV2 and TRBJ1-5): EPEVTQTPSHQVTQMGQEVILRCVPISNHLYFYWYRQILGQKVEFLVSFYNNEISEKSEIFDDQFSVERPDGSNFTLKIRSTKLEDSAMYFCASSEIPWDRGVDQPQHFGDGTRLSIL.